The T cell receptor (beta chain) under discussion was sequenced for a study of blood T cell repertoires in COVID-19. Study-wide background: Specimens from acute and convalescent COVID-19 originated in the United States, Italy and Spain. Sources were T cells, B-cell-depleted T cells, or PBMCs; the material itself was cDNA or gDNA.

The table came from immunoSEQ multiplex PCR; TCRdb's copy has only in-frame clones and leaves some out. The table includes 15,000 to 20,000 clones, 75% to 95% detected once. Germline CDR1 SGHTA, CDR2 FQGTGA. The CDR3 has 14 amino acids. V lost 4 bases and J lost 2, with 10 bases in between. The V gene is TRBV7-3, the J gene TRBJ2-3; tentative D call: TRBD2 (6 bases). This clonotype was obtained from a human donor in a cohort sampled during active COVID-19. Material: peripheral blood. CDR3 in amino acids: CASSSGGLTDTQYF. CDR3 in DNA: TGTGCCAGCAGCTCCGGGGGACTCACAGATACGCAGTATTTT.